What follows are 5 T cell receptor beta chains derived from one specimen sequenced in a study of vaccination effects on CD4 cells after COVID-19. CD4+ T cells were isolated after about eleven days of culture. Method: immunoSEQ multiplex PCR; TCRdb's copy keeps in-frame clones and lacks some. The top ten hold about 4% of the sample, which has roughly 31,000 clones, around three quarters seen once. No antigen has been identified for these receptors. Sequenced material: CD4+ T cells from PBMCs cultured without peptide, taken before COVID-19 vaccination. These receptors were obtained from a human donor who received a COVID-19 vaccine.

This clone has just a few counts. This chain uses TRBV21-1 with TRBJ2-1; the table names TRBD2, a call not compared with the DNA. TRBV21-1 is reported as a pseudogene. The CDR3 is 15 amino acids. Here the CDR3 DNA reads TGTGCCAGCAGCAAACTAGCGGGAGAATACAATGAGCAGTTCTTC. As protein: CASSKLAGEYNEQFF.

This sequence joins TRBV5-1 and TRBJ2-5, with TRBD1 matching 8 bases. The CDR3 length is 15 residues. With 2 bases clipped from V and 4 bases from J, the junction kept 7 bases outside the gene matches. Germline V CDR1 and CDR2: SGHRS, YFSETQ. CDR3 sequence: CASSLPTGVGETQYF. CDR3 nucleotide sequence: TGCGCCAGCAGCTTACCGACAGGGGTGGGAGAGACCCAGTACTTC.

The chain carries TRBV5-4 and TRBJ2-2, with TRBD2 matching 15 bases. The V gene's germline CDR1 is SGHNT and CDR2 YYREEE (reference sequence). With V trimmed by 2 bases and J by 6 bases, 8 bases remained unmatched. The CDR3 consists of 18 residues. The CDR3 coding sequence is TGTGCCAGCAGCTTTAGGAGGACTAGCGGGAGGGCCGCCGGGGAGCTGTTTTTT. Its translation: CASSFRRTSGRAAGELFF.

V is TRBV21-1 and J is TRBJ2-5; no DNA check was done on the table's D call, TRBD1. TRBV21-1 is classified as a pseudogene. This CDR3 has 14 amino acids. In nucleotides, the CDR3 is TGTGCCAGCAGCGAAAGTGGCAGTCAGGAGACCCAGTACTTC. Translation gives CASSESGSQETQYF.

This clone was seen only a few times. The genes are TRBV3-1 (or the pseudogene TRBV3-2) and TRBJ1-6; D perhaps matches TRBD1 (5 bases). V gave up 3 bases and J gave up 10 bases, with 16 bases separating them. The length of the CDR3 is 15 residues. From germline, CDR1 is LGHDT and CDR2 YNNKEL (reference sequence). The DNA of the CDR3 is TGTGCCAGCAGCCATGGGCCAGGGATTAACTCACCCCTCCACTTT. Protein: CASSHGPGINSPLHF.